This TCR beta chain was sequenced in a study of human versus mouse CDR3 diversity and MHC coevolution. Turning to the study itself: The immunoSEQ assay reportedly detects one in 200,000 T cells. General study points: Mice had fewer CDR3 deletions and insertions than humans on average. The lowest clonal inequality scores came from two of three human donors.

TCRdb's table, derived via immunoSEQ multiplex PCR, lists solely in-frame clones and lacks some. The repertoire holds 45,000 to 75,000 clones, with about 94% as singletons. For this clone: Its antigen is unknown.

Sorting isolated naive CD4 T cells lacking CD45RO and expressing CD62L. V was pared by 2 bases and J by 2 bases, with 5 bases of the junction left unmatched. The length of the CDR3 is 16 residues. CDR1 is SGDLS and CDR2 is YYNGEE in the germline V gene. The source is a person between 60 and 69 years old in good health. V is TRBV9 and J is TRBJ1-3; 9 nucleotides line up with TRBD1. Sample: naive CD4+ T cells from blood. Indicated subset: CD45RO-negative CD62L-positive naive CD4 T cells. CDR3 nucleotides: TGTGCCAGCAGCGTTTCACAGGGGGCAGCTGGAAACACCATATATTTT. Encoded protein: CASSVSQGAAGNTIYF. Using reference TRBV9 and TRBJ1-3 for the parts outside the CDR3, the full variable domain is DSGVTQTPKHLITATGQRVTLRCSPRSGDLSVYWYQQSLDQGLQFLIQYYNGEERAKGNILERFSAQQFPDLHSELNLSSLELGDSALYFCASSVSQGAAGNTIYFGEGSWLTVV.